These 5 T cell receptor beta chains were all obtained from the same sample, sequenced in a study of response to subunit inactivated influenza vaccine. MiXCR, run by TCRdb on the RT-PCR reads, gives a single entry per CDR3 protein. The table shows fewer than 600,000 distinct CDR3 sequences, with 6.5% to 8% occurring only once. The sample in question was PBMCs from blood, obtained approximately 25 months after vaccination. Receptor source: a man in his fifties or sixties who received an inactivated influenza vaccine.

This clonotype was seen many times. The rearrangement links TRBV24-1 to TRBJ2-1; TRBD2 aligns across 7 bases. The CDR3 sequence is 16 residues long. After removal of 3 bases from V and 5 bases from J, the junction contained 9 bases not matched to a gene. The V gene's germline CDR1 is KGHDR and CDR2 SFDVKD. CDR3 sequence: CATSDPTGTKHNEQFF. The CDR3, as DNA: TGTGCCACCAGTGATCCCACCGGGACTAAACACAATGAGCAGTTCTTC.

This chain links TRBV6-2 or TRBV6-3 with TRBJ2-1; D possibly corresponds to TRBD2 (6 bases). The V and J ends lost 8 bases and 8 bases respectively, with 19 bases between them. The CDR3 is 14 residues long. Germline CDR1 is MNHEY and CDR2 is SVGEGT. CDR3 loop: CASAGLPKAYEQFF. The CDR3 DNA reads TGTGCCAGCGCGGGACTCCCGAAAGCGTATGAGCAGTTCTTC.

This clonotype has only a few counts. J is TRBJ2-1 and V is TRBV9, with D perhaps TRBD1 (6 bases). The CDR3 contains 14 residues. Germline V gene sequence: CDR1 SGDLS, CDR2 YYNGEE. Trimming removed 0 bases from V and 8 bases from J, with 12 bases in between. The CDR3, as DNA: TGTGCCAGCAGCGTAGACGCAGGGGCGTATGAGCAGTTCTTC. Translated, it gives CASSVDAGAYEQFF.

CDR3 sequence reads: CSAREPRLAETQYF. The DNA of the CDR3 is TGCAGTGCTAGAGAACCTCGACTAGCAGAGACCCAGTACTTC. The chain is built from TRBV20-1 and TRBJ2-5; TRBD2 matches at 7 bases. The CDR3 is 14 amino acids. Losses at the gene ends were 0 bases for V and 4 bases for J; bases not matched to a gene: 5. Per the germline V gene, CDR1 is DFQATT and CDR2 is SNEGSKA (reference sequence).

This clonotype appeared many times. V gene TRBV7-8 combines with J gene TRBJ2-3; D is perhaps TRBD2 (5 bases). The CDR3 consists of 12 residues. Germline assignment: CDR1 SGHVS and CDR2 FQNEAQ. V lost 2 bases, J lost 8 bases, and 8 bases lay in between. The CDR3 spells CASSLSDSTQYF. The DNA for the CDR3 is TGTGCCAGCAGCTTATCGGACTCTACGCAGTATTTT.